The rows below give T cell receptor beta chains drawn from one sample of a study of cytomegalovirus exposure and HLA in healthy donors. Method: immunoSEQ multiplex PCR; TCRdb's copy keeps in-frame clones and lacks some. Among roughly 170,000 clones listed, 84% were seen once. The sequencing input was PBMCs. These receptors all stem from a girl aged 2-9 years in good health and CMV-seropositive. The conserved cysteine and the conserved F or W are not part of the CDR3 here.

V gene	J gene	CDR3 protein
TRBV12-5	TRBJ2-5	AASQGETQY
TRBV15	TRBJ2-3	ATSRDLAVSTQY
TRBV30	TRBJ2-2	AGTSAGGRTGELF
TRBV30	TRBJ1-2	AWTANYGYT
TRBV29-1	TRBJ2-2	SVETMSNTGELF
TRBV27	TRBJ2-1	ASKGPLPHNEQF
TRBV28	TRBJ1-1	ATTAREAF
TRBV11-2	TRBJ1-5	ASSYDQGSDQPQH
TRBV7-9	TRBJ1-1	ASSPQGPNTEAF
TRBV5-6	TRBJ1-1	ASSLPQGGTEAF
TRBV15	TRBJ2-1	ATARYSYNEQF
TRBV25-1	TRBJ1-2	ASTPGQNYGYT
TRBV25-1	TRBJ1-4	ASRQGNEKLF
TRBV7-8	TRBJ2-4	ASSSPRTGTGQDIQY
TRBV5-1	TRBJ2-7	ASQTGQGDSEQY
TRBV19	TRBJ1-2	ASTVTGQNYGYT
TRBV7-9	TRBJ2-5	ASSEIGLAGTQY
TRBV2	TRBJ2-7	ASRNTGLAVTYEQY
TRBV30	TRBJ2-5	AWGVAGAQETQY
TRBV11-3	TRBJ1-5	ASSSGTGGQPQH
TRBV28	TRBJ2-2	ASSWGTLPTGELF
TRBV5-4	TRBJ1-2	ASSALTGSGYT
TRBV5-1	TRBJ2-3	ASRVGLAGITDTQY
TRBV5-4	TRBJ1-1	ASSLVQGPNTEAF
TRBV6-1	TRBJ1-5	ASRGGQGDNQPQH
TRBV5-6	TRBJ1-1	ASRLTGTEAF
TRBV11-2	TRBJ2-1	ASSQGSYNEQF
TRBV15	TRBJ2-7	ATSRDRGRGSYEQY
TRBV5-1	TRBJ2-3	ASSQDRGTDTQY
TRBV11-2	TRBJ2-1	ASRGLAGGPRNEQF
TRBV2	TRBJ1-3	ASSPKTGAGNTIY
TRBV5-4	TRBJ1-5	ASSPEGGQPQH
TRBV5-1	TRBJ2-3	ASSSRPRLAEGRDTQY
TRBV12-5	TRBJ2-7	ASGYASWGEIYEQY
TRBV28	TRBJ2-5	ASSSASGRFRETQY
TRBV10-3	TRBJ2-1	ANRGGLYNEQF
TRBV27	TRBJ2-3	ASSLSYGGDTQY
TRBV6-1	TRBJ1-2	ASSESLGLFESRNT
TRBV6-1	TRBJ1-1	ASILSPGDSAF
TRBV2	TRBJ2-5	AGARDRVDETQY
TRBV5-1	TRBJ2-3	ASSLGLAGNTDTQY
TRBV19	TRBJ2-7	ASSYGQGIYEQY
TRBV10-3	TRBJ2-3	AISRGLQHTDTQY
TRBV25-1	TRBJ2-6	ASSEGLQTGANVLT
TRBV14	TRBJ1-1	ASSQAATGFTEAF